The clone carrying this T cell receptor (beta chain) was detected ten times or more. Its cognate antigen is unknown. CDR3 size: 15 residues. V lost 6 bases, J lost 0 bases, and 11 bases lay in between. Germline V CDR1 and CDR2: MNHEY, SVGEGT. TCRdb independently ran MiXCR on the reads; one entry per CDR3 protein. Of fewer than 200,000 distinct CDR3 sequences listed, approximately 15% are singletons. The data were taken from a study of T cell repertoires in cytomegalovirus infection. Study in general: Public TCR beta signatures were indicative of both CMV infection and a matching HLA type.

Broader study findings: Based on cumulative public TCR beta family frequency, carriers of CMV plus the relevant HLA were identified.

The chain couples TRBV6-2 or TRBV6-3 to TRBJ2-2, with D unclear. The clonotype originates from a human donor in good health (CMV status not recorded). Some clones in this sample may be carry-over from other donors' samples. The sample taken for sequencing was PBMCs. CDR3 coding DNA: TGTGCCAGCAGACCCGACGGCGCGAACACCGGGGAGCTGTTTTTT. Translated, it gives CASRPDGANTGELFF.